The clone carrying this TCR beta chain was recorded a few times. The target antigen is unknown. This record belongs to a study of vaccination effects on CD4 cells after COVID-19. Points from the study as a whole: Infection- and vaccine-induced clones contracted markedly late after vaccination.

Trimming took 1 base from V and 3 from J, leaving 9 bases between them. CDR3 size: 14 residues. Germline V gene data show CDR1 as LGHNT and CDR2 as FRNRAP. Antigen-specific CD4+ T cells were expanded with viral peptide pools in the ViraFEST assay before sequencing. Subsequent to roughly 9 days of culture, CD4+ T cells were isolated. From March to December 2020, the person had a SARS-CoV-2 infection that was confirmed by PCR. Supplemented with about 10 IU/ml IL-2 and 10 ug/ml peptides, two million PBMC per well were kept in culture. Cultures got half-medium changes with IL-2 on days 3 and 7. The repertoire was sequenced with immunoSEQ multiplex PCR; TCRdb's copy has only in-frame clones and lacks some. The data show approximately 20,000 clones, with around 70% seen just once and 16% held by the top ten.

The TCR comes from a human donor who had a prior SARS-CoV-2 infection. The sequencing used CD4+ T cells from PBMCs cultured with SARS-CoV-2 spike peptides, collected before COVID-19 vaccination. The genes are TRBV12-5 and TRBJ1-1, with D unresolved. In DNA form, the CDR3 reads TGTGCTAGTGGTTTGGCCCTCAGTTACACTGAAGCTTTCTTT. Translated: CASGLALSYTEAFF.